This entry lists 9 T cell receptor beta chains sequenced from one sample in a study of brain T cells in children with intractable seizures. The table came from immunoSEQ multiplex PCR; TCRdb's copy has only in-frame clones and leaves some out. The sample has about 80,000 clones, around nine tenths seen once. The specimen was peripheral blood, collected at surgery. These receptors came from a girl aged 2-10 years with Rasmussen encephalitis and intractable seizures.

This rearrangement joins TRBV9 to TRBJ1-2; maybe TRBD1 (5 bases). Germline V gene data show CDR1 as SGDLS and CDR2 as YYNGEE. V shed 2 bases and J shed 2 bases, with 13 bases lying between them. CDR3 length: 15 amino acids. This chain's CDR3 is CASSVGADGNYGYTF. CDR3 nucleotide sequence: TGTGCCAGCAGCGTCGGGGCAGATGGGAACTATGGCTACACCTTC.

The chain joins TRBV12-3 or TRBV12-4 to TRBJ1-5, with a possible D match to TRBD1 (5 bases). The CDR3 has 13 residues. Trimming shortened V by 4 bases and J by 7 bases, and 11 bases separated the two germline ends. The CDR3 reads CASSSQGIQPQHF. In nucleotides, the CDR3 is TGTGCCAGCAGTTCCCAGGGTATCCAGCCCCAGCATTTT.

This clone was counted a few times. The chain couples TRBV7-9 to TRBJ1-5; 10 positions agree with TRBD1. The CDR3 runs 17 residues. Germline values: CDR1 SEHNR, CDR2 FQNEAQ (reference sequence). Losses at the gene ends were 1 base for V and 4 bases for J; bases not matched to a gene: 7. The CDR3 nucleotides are TGTGCCAGCAGCTTAGGCGGGACAGGGGTCAATAATCAGCCCCAGCATTTT. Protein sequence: CASSLGGTGVNNQPQHF.

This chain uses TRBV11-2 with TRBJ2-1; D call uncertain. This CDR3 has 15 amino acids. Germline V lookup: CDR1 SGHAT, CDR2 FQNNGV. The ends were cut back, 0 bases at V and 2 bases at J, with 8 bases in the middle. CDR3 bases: TGTGCCAGCAGCTTAGAGCATAGTACCTACAATGAGCAGTTCTTC. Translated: CASSLEHSTYNEQFF.

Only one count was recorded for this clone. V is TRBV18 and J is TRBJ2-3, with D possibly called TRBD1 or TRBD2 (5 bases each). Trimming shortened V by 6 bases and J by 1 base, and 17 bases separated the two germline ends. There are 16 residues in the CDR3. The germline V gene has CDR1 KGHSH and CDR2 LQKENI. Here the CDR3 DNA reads TGTGCCAGCTCCCCAATTCCGGGACCGCGCACAGATACGCAGTATTTT. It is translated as CASSPIPGPRTDTQYF.

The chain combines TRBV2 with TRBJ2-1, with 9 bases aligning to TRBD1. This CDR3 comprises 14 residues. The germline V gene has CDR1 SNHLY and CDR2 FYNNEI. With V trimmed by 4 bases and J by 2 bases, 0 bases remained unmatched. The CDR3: CASSGQGAYNEQFF. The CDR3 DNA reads TGTGCCAGCAGTGGACAGGGGGCCTACAATGAGCAGTTCTTC.

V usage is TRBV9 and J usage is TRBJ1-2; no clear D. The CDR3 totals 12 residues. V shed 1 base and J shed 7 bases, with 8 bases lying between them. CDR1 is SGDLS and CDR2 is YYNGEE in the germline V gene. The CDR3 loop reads CASSVLFGGYTF. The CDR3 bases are TGTGCCAGCAGCGTACTGTTCGGTGGCTACACCTTC.

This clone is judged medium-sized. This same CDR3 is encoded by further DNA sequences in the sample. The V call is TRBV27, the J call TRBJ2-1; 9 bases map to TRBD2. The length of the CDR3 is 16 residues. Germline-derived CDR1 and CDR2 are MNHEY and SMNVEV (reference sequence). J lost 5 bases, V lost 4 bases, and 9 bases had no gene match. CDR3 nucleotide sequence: TGTGCCAGCAGTTCAGGTCGGCTAGCGGGGAACAATGAGCAGTTCTTC. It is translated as CASSSGRLAGNNEQFF.

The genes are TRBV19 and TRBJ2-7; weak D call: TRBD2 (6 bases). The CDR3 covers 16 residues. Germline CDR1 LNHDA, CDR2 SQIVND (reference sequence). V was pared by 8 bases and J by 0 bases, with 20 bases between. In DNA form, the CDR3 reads TGTGCCAGTGCCCCAAGGGCGGGACTCTCCTCCTACGAGCAGTACTTC. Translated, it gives CASAPRAGLSSYEQYF.